This TCR beta chain was identified during a study of cytomegalovirus exposure and HLA in healthy donors. It was with 60 Vbeta and 13 Jbeta primers that the PCR ran. Method: immunoSEQ multiplex PCR; TCRdb's copy keeps in-frame clones and lacks some. The repertoire table contains 100,000 or so clones. CDR1 and CDR2 (germline): GTSNPN, SVGIG (reference sequence). Trimming removed 5 bases at V and 0 bases at J, with 12 bases between. The CDR3 totals 14 residues. The sample was PBMCs. The J gene is TRBJ2-3, the V gene TRBV30; D may be TRBD2 (5 bases). This clonotype was obtained from a man aged 50 to 60 in good health and CMV-seronegative. CDR3 in amino acids: CAWDKRSSTDTQYF. As DNA, the CDR3 is TGTGCCTGGGATAAGCGGAGTAGCACAGATACGCAGTATTTT.